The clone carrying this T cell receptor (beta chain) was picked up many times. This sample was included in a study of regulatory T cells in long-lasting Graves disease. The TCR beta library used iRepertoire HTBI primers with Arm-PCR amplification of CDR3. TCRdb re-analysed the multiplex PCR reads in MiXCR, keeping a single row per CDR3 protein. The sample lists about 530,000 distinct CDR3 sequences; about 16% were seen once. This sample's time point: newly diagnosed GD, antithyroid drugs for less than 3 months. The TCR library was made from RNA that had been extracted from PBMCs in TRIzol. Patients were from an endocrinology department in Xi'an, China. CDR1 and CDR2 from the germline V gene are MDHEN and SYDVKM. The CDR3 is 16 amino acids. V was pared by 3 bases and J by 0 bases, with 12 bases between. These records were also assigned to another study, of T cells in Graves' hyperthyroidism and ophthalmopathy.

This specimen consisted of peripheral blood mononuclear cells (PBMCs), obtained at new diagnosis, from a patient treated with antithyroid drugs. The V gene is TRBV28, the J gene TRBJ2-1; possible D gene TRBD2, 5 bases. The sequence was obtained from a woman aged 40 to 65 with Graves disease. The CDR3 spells CASSLAPGSSYNEQFF. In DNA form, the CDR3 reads TGTGCCAGCAGTTTGGCCCCGGGGAGCTCCTACAATGAGCAGTTCTTC.